The 25 T cell receptor beta chains below all came from one sample that was sequenced in a study of control samples from healthy donors and cancer patients. Sequencing used immunoSEQ multiplex PCR; TCRdb keeps in-frame clones, though not all of them. This repertoire shows over 150,000 clones, roughly 92% found once; its top ten account for around 1.3%. The sequencing sample was made of blood. The receptors derive from a woman under 30 in good health.

This sequence joins TRBV18 and TRBJ1-5; maybe TRBD1 (6 bases). CDR3 size: 13 residues. V was pared by 4 bases and J by 7 bases, with 11 bases between. Germline assignment: CDR1 KGHSH and CDR2 LQKENI. This chain's CDR3 is CASSLQGRQPQHF. The CDR3 DNA sequence: TGTGCCAGCTCACTACAGGGTAGGCAGCCCCAGCATTTT.

The chain has TRBV4-1 and TRBJ1-4; a possible D gene is TRBD1 (6 bases). Germline-derived CDR1 and CDR2 are MGHRA and YSYEKL. CDR3 length: 17 residues. V was trimmed by 2 bases and J by 8 bases, leaving 21 bases between them. The CDR3 DNA reads TGCGCCAGCAGCCAATTGGGGCGGGGGCCGACGGGCGAAAAACTGTTTTTT. Its translation is CASSQLGRGPTGEKLFF.

Concerning this clone: Additional DNA sequences in this sample encode the identical CDR3. V and J are TRBV10-3 and TRBJ1-1; tentatively, D is TRBD1 (6 bases). Germline CDR1 is ENHRY and CDR2 is SYGVKD. CDR3 length: 14 residues. V was pared by 2 bases and J by 2 bases, with 9 bases between. The CDR3 here is CAISEGRGNTEAFF. In DNA form, the CDR3 reads TGTGCCATCAGTGAGGGCAGGGGAAACACTGAAGCTTTCTTT.

The chain is built from TRBV11-3 and TRBJ2-1; tentatively, D is TRBD1 or TRBD2 (6 bases each). V lost 1 base, J lost 10 bases, and 20 bases lay in between. The CDR3 spans 16 residues. In germline, CDR1 is SGHNT, CDR2 YENEEA. In nucleotides, the CDR3 is TGTGCCAGCAGCTTAGGGCTGGGGGCGCAGGGAGGCGAGCAGTTCTTC. It translates to CASSLGLGAQGGEQFF.

A single count supports this clone. This chain uses TRBV29-1 with TRBJ1-2; 8 bases fit TRBD1. Trimming removed 0 bases from V and 4 bases from J; junction bases left unmatched: 13. CDR3 length: 17 amino acids. Germline V gives CDR1 SQVTM, CDR2 ANQGSEA. The CDR3: CSVEDRRQGASGYGYTF. The CDR3 region has the DNA TGCAGCGTTGAAGACAGGAGGCAGGGGGCTTCGGGCTATGGCTACACCTTC.

The genes are TRBV5-4 and TRBJ2-3; 7 bases map to TRBD2. The trim removed 2 bases at V and 0 bases at J, leaving 9 bases unmatched. Per germline, CDR1 SGHNT and CDR2 YYREEE (reference sequence). This CDR3 is 17 amino acids long. CDR3 DNA: TGTGCCAGCAGCTTCTCTCTAGCGGCTAAGAGCACAGATACGCAGTATTTT. Protein product: CASSFSLAAKSTDTQYF. The whole variable domain, filled in from reference TRBV5-4 and TRBJ2-3, reads ETGVTQSPTHLIKTRGQQVTLRCSSQSGHNTVSWYQQALGQGPQFIFQYYREEENGRGNFPPRFSGLQFPNYSSELNVNALELDDSALYLCASSFSLAAKSTDTQYFGPGTRLTVL.

This chain links TRBV6-1 with TRBJ2-7; 9 bases are a match to TRBD1. CDR3 length: 18 residues. Losses at the gene ends were 2 bases for V and 5 bases for J; bases not matched to a gene: 16. CDR1 and CDR2 (germline): MNHNS, SASEGT. CDR3 residues: CASSEMGANRGRIHEQYF. The DNA of the CDR3 is TGTGCCAGCAGTGAAATGGGGGCTAACAGGGGGCGCATCCACGAGCAGTACTTC.

The chain carries TRBV28 and TRBJ2-7; D uncertain. The CDR3 length is 15 residues. The V gene's germline CDR1 is MDHEN and CDR2 SYDVKM. V shed 1 base and J shed 0 bases, with 10 bases lying between them. For the CDR3, the DNA is TGTGCCAGCAGTTTATCAAGCCCGAGCTCCTACGAGCAGTACTTC. It codes for CASSLSSPSSYEQYF.

This chain uses TRBV6-2 or TRBV6-3 with TRBJ2-3; D gene unclear. V lost 6 bases, J lost 6 bases, and 19 bases lay in between. CDR3 length: 15 amino acids. CDR1 MNHEY and CDR2 SVGEGT come from the germline V gene. The CDR3 here is CASSHGRQYRDTQYF. In DNA, the CDR3 is TGTGCCAGCAGCCACGGGCGGCAGTATCGTGATACGCAGTATTTT.

The chain combines TRBV6-1 with TRBJ1-1; 7 bases map to TRBD1. V shed 4 bases, J shed 0 bases, and the junction held 11 bases outside the gene matches. Germline values: CDR1 MNHNS, CDR2 SASEGT. The CDR3 consists of 17 residues. As DNA, the CDR3 is TGTGCCAGCAGTGTACTAAGGACAGGTCCTATGAACACTGAAGCTTTCTTT. It encodes CASSVLRTGPMNTEAFF.

This rearrangement joins TRBV11-1 to TRBJ2-7; 7 nucleotides line up with TRBD2. Unmatched junction bases numbered 2, after V lost 3 bases and J lost 0 bases. CDR3 length: 14 residues. CDR1 and CDR2 from the germline V gene are SGHAT and FQDESV (reference sequence). In DNA, the CDR3 is TGTGCCAGCAGCTTTAGCGGGCCCTCCTACGAGCAGTACTTC. As protein: CASSFSGPSYEQYF. Full variable domain (rest looked up from reference TRBV11-1 and TRBJ2-7): EAEVAQSPRYKITEKSQAVAFWCDPISGHATLYWYRQILGQGPELLVQFQDESVVDDSQLPKDRFSAERLKGVDSTLKIQPAELGDSAMYLCASSFSGPSYEQYFGPGTRLTVT.

This clone was detected only a few times. CDR3 sequence reads: CASSQVQGNEQYF. Here the CDR3 DNA reads TGCGCCAGCAGCCAAGTACAAGGGAACGAGCAGTACTTC. The V and J genes are TRBV4-1 and TRBJ2-7; D call uncertain. The CDR3 has 13 amino acids. V shed 1 base and J shed 5 bases, with 9 bases lying between them. CDR1 is MGHRA and CDR2 is YSYEKL in the germline V gene.

This chain uses TRBV4-3 with TRBJ2-7, with D tentatively TRBD1 (5 bases). With 0 bases removed from V and 6 bases from J, the gap between germline ends came to 9 bases. Germline-derived CDR1 and CDR2 are LGHNA and YSLEER. The CDR3 contains 13 residues. CDR3 residues: CASSQDQGLEQYF. CDR3 nucleotides: TGCGCCAGCAGCCAAGACCAGGGCCTCGAGCAGTACTTC.

The V and J genes are TRBV4-1 and TRBJ2-7, with D perhaps given as TRBD1 or TRBD2 (5 bases each). Germline values: CDR1 MGHRA, CDR2 YSYEKL. The V end was cut by 0 bases, the J end by 0 bases, with 9 bases between. The CDR3 covers 15 residues. The CDR3 bases are TGCGCCAGCAGCCAAGATTTGGGGGTCTCCTACGAGCAGTACTTC. Protein: CASSQDLGVSYEQYF.

The J gene is TRBJ2-3, the V gene TRBV2; 7 bases match TRBD2. With V trimmed by 0 bases and J by 0 bases, 3 bases remained unmatched. The germline V gene encodes CDR1 SNHLY and CDR2 FYNNEI. The CDR3 is made up of 16 amino acids. The CDR3 nucleotides are TGTGCCAGCAGTGAAGCGCTAGCGGCTAGCACAGATACGCAGTATTTT. It encodes CASSEALAASTDTQYF.

This clone was found once. One end of the junction does not line up with germline, which may come from a read error. The chain has TRBV7-7 and TRBJ2-1; 8 bases match TRBD1. There are 13 residues in the CDR3. CDR1 is SSHAT and CDR2 is FNYEAQ in the germline V gene (reference sequence). Here the CDR3 DNA reads TGTGCTAGCAGCACAGACAGGGGTGATGAGCAGTTCTTC. It encodes CASSTDRGDEQFF. Filled out from reference TRBV7-7 and TRBJ2-1, the complete variable domain reads GAGVSQSPRYKVTKRGQDVTLRCDPISSHATLYWYQQALGQGPEFLTYFNYEAQPDKSGLPSDRFSAERPEGSISTLTIQRTEQRDSAMYRCASSTDRGDEQFFGPGTRLTVL.

V is TRBV5-1 and J is TRBJ1-1; no clear D gene. The V and J ends lost 6 bases and 1 base respectively, with 4 bases between them. Germline assignment: CDR1 SGHRS and CDR2 YFSETQ. The CDR3 loop spans 11 amino acids. The CDR3 spells CASTSNTEAFF. CDR3 coding DNA: TGCGCCAGCACCTCGAACACTGAAGCTTTCTTT. The full variable domain, in which reference TRBV5-1 and TRBJ1-1 provide the parts outside the CDR3, is KAGVTQTPRYLIKTRGQQVTLSCSPISGHRSVSWYQQTPGQGLQFLFEYFSETQRNKGNFPGRFSGRQFSNSRSEMNVSTLELGDSALYLCASTSNTEAFFGQGTRLTVV.

The chain joins TRBV4-3 to TRBJ2-1, with no clear D. The CDR3 contains 14 residues. CDR1 is LGHNA, CDR2 YSLEER, per germline. The V end lost 2 bases, the J end lost 6 bases, and 11 bases lay between the germline ends. In nucleotides, the CDR3 is TGCGCCAGCAGCCAACCCGTCAGCTCCAATGAGCAGTTCTTC. Amino acids: CASSQPVSSNEQFF.

The chain links TRBV4-1 to TRBJ2-7, with 7 positions matching TRBD2. The CDR3 has 16 amino acids. The trim removed 0 bases at V and 2 bases at J, leaving 7 bases unmatched. Germline CDR1 is MGHRA and CDR2 is YSYEKL. The CDR3, as DNA: TGCGCCAGCAGCCAAGATTTGGGGACTACAGCCTACGAGCAGTACTTC. It specifies CASSQDLGTTAYEQYF.

The chain has TRBV9 and TRBJ2-3; D is ambiguous. The V gene lost 3 bases and the J gene lost 5 bases, with 10 bases spanning the gap. Germline V gives CDR1 SGDLS, CDR2 YYNGEE. The CDR3 is made up of 13 amino acids. CDR3 residues: CASSAAWRDTQYF. CDR3 nucleotides: TGTGCCAGCAGCGCCGCCTGGAGAGATACGCAGTATTTT.

This sequence joins TRBV15 and TRBJ2-7, with D possibly being TRBD2 (6 bases). The V and J ends lost 4 bases and 2 bases respectively, with 15 bases between them. The CDR3 length is 15 residues. Germline V gene lookup returns CDR1 LNHNV and CDR2 YYDKDF (reference sequence). CDR3 amino acids: CATSTQAGFAYEQYF. The DNA of the CDR3 is TGTGCCACCAGCACCCAGGCGGGATTCGCCTACGAGCAGTACTTC.

This chain joins TRBV28 and TRBJ2-1; 12 bases map to TRBD2. Germline V lookup: CDR1 MDHEN, CDR2 SYDVKM. The CDR3 has 16 residues. V trimming: 5 bases; J trimming: 2 bases; junction bases outside the gene matches: 4. CDR3 bases: TGTGCCAGCAGTGGGACTAGCGGGTGGCCCTACAATGAGCAGTTCTTC. Translation: CASSGTSGWPYNEQFF.

This clone occurred once. V gene TRBV27 combines with J gene TRBJ2-2; possibly TRBD2 for D (6 bases). Germline values: CDR1 MNHEY, CDR2 SMNVEV (reference sequence). The CDR3 covers 14 residues. Trimming pared 1 base from V and 4 bases from J, leaving 7 bases between. CDR3 residues: CASSLLGGTGELFF. CDR3 DNA sequence: TGTGCCAGCAGTTTATTGGGAGGCACCGGGGAGCTGTTTTTT.

V is TRBV6-1 and J is TRBJ1-1, with 8 bases that match TRBD1. Trimming took 2 bases from V and 11 from J; bases not matched to a gene: 4. CDR1 and CDR2 from the germline V gene are MNHNS and SASEGT. This CDR3 has 12 amino acids. The CDR3 coding sequence is TGTGCCAGCAGTGAACTGGGACAGGACGCTTTCTTT. This encodes CASSELGQDAFF.

The chain employs TRBV5-4 and TRBJ1-4; no firm D call. V was clipped by 4 bases and J by 5 bases, with 12 bases between them. The V gene's germline CDR1 is SGHNT and CDR2 YYREEE (reference sequence). CDR3 size: 14 residues. CDR3 in DNA: TGTGCCAGCAGCCCGGAAAACCAGAATGAAAAACTGTTTTTT. It translates to CASSPENQNEKLFF.